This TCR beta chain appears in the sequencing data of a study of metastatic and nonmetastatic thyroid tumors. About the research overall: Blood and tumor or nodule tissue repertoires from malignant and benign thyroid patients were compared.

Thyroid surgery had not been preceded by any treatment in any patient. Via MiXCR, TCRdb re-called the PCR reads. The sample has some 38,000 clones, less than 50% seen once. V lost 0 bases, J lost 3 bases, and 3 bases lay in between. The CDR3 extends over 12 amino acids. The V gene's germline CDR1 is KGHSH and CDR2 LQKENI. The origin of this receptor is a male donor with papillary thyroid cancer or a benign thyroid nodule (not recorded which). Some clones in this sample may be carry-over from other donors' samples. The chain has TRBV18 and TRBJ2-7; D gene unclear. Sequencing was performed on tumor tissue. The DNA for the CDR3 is TGTGCCAGCTCACCACCTAACTACGAGCAGTACTTC. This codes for CASSPPNYEQYF. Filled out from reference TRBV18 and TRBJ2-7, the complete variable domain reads NAGVMQNPRHLVRRRGQEARLRCSPMKGHSHVYWYRQLPEEGLKFMVYLQKENIIDESGMPKERFSAEFPKEGPSILRIQQVVRGDSAAYFCASSPPNYEQYFGPGTRLTVT.